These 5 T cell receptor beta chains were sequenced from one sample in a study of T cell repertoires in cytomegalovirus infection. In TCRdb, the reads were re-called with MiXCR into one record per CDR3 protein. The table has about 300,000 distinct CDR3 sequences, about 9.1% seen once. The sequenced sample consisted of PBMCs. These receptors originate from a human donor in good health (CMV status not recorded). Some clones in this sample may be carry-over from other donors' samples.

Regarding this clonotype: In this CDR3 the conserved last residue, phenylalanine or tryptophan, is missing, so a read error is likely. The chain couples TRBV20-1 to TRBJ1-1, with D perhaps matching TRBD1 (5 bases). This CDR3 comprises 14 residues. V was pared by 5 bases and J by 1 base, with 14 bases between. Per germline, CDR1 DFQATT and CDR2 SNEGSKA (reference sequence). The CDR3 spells CSAPSGETNTEAFS. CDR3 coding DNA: TGCAGTGCTCCTTCGGGGGAGACGAACACTGAAGCTTTCTCT.

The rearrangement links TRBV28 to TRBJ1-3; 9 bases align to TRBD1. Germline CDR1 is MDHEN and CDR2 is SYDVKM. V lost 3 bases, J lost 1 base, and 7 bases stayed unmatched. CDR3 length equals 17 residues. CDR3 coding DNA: TGTGCCAGCAGTTTTCTAAGACAGGGGGGTTCTGGAAACACCATATATTTT. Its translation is CASSFLRQGGSGNTIYF.

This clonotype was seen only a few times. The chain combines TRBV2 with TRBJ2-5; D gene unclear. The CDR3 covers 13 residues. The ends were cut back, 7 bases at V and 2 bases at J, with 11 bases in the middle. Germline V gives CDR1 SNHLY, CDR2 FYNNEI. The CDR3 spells CASKGWRQETQYF. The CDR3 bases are TGTGCCAGCAAGGGCTGGCGGCAAGAGACCCAGTACTTC. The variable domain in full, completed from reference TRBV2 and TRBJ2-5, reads EPEVTQTPSHQVTQMGQEVILRCVPISNHLYFYWYRQILGQKVEFLVSFYNNEISEKSEIFDDQFSVERPDGSNFTLKIRSTKLEDSAMYFCASKGWRQETQYFGPGTRLLVL.

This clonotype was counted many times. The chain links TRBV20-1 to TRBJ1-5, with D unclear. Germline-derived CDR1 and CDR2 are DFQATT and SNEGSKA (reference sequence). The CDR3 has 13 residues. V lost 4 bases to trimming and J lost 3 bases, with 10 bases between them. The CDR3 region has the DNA TGCAGTGCTATGCCGGATCCCAATCAGCCCCAGCATTTT. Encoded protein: CSAMPDPNQPQHF.

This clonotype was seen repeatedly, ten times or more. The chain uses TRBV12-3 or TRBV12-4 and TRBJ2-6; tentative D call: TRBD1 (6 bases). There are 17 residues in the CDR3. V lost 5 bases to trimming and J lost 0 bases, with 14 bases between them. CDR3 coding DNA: TGTGCCAGCAGTCCGGAACGGACAGTCTCTGGGGCCAACGTCCTGACTTTC. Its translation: CASSPERTVSGANVLTF.